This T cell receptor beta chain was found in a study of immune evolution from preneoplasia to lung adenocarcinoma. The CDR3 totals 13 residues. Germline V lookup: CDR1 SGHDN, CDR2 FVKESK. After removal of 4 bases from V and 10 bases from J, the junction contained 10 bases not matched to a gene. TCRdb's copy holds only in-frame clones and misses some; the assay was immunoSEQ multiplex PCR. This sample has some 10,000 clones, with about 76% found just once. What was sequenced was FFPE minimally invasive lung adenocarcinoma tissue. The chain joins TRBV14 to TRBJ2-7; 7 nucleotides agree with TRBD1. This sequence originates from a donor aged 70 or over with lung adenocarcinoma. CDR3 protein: CASSLPGRGLQYF. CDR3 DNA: TGTGCCAGCAGCCTCCCCGGAAGGGGGCTTCAGTACTTC.